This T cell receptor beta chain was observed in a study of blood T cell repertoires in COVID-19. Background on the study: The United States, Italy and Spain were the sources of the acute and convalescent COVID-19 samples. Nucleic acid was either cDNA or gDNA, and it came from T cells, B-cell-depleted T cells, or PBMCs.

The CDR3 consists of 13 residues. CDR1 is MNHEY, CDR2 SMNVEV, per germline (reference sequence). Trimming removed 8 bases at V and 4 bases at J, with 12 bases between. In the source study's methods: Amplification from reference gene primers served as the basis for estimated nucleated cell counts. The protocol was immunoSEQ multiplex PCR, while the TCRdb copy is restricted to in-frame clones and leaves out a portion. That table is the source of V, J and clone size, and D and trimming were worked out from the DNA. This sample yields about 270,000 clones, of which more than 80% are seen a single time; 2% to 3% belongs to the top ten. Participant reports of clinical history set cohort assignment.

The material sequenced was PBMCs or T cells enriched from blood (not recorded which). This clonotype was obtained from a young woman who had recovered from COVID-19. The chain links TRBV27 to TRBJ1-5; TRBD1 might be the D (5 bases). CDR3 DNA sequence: TGTGCCAGCTCTTGGGGGGGGAATCAGCCCCAGCATTTT. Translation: CASSWGGNQPQHF.